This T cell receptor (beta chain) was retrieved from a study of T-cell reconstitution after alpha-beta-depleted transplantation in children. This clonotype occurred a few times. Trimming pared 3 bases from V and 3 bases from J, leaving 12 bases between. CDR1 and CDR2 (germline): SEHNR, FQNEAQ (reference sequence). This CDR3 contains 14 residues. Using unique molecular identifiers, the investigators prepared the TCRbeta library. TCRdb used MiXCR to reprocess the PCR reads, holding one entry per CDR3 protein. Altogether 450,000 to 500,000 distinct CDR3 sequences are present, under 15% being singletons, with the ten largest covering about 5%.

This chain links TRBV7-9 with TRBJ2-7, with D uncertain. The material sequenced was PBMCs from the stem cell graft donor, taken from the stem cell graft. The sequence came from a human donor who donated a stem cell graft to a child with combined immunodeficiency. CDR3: CASSFRQPYYEQYF. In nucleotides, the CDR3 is TGTGCCAGCAGCTTTCGCCAGCCCTACTACGAGCAGTACTTC.